The present T cell receptor (beta chain) was sequenced within a study of control samples from healthy donors and cancer patients. Only in-frame clones appear in the TCRdb table, and some are missing; sequencing was by immunoSEQ multiplex PCR. The sample has 120,000 or so clones, approximately 95% seen once. Germline values: CDR1 ENHRY, CDR2 SYGVKD. Trimming at V came to 8 bases and at J to 10 bases, leaving 7 bases not matched to a gene. There are 13 residues in the CDR3. The sequence derives from a man aged 25-45 years in good health. This chain uses TRBV10-3 with TRBJ2-1; TRBD2 matches 11 bases. The sequencing input was blood. The DNA of the CDR3 is TGTGCCATCTCCCTGCCTAGCGGGGGGGAGCAGTTCTTC. Translated: CAISLPSGGEQFF.